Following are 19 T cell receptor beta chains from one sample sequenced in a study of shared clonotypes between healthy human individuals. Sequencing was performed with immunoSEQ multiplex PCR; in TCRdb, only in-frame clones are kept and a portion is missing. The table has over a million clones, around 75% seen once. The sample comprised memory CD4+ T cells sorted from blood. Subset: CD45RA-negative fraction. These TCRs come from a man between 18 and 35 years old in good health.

The CDR3 is CASSEVVGREQYF. CDR3 bases: TGTGCCAGTAGTGAGGTTGTGGGGCGCGAGCAGTACTTC. The V and J genes are TRBV19 and TRBJ2-7; D is perhaps TRBD1 (5 bases). The CDR3 contains 13 residues. The germline V and J ends were trimmed by 5 bases and 6 bases, with 14 bases remaining between them. Germline CDR1 reads LNHDA; CDR2 reads SQIVND (reference sequence).

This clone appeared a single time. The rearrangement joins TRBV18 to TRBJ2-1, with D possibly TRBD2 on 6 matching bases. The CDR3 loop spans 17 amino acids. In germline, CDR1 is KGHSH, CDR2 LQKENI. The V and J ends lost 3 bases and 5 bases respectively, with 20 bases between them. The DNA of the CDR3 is TGTGCCAGCTCACCGCCGGCGGGAAGGGCCAGGAACAATGAGCAGTTCTTC. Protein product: CASSPPAGRARNNEQFF.

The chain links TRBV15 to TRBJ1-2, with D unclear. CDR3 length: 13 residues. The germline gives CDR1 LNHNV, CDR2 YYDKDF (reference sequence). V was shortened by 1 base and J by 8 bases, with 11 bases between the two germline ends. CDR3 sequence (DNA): TGTGCCACCAGCAGAGTTCCGAAGGAAGGCTACACCTTC. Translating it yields CATSRVPKEGYTF.

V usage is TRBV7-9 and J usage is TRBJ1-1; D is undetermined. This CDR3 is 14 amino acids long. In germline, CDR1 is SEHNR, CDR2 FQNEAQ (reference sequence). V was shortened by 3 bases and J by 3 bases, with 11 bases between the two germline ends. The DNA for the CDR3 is TGTGCCAGCAGCTTCATGGAGACCTACACTGAAGCTTTCTTT. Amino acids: CASSFMETYTEAFF.

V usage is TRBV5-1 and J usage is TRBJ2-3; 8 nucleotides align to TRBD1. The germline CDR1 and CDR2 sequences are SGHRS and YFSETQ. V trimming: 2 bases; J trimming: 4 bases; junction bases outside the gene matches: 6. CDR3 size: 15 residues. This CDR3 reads CASSFTGGKADTQYF. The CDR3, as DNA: TGCGCCAGCAGCTTCACAGGGGGTAAAGCAGATACGCAGTATTTT.

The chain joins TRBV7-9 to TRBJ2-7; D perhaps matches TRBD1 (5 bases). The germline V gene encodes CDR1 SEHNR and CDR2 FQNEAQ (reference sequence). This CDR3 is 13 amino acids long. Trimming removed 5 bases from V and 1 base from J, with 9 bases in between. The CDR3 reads CASSLRQSYEQYF. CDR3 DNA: TGTGCCAGCAGCCTTAGACAGTCCTACGAGCAGTACTTC.

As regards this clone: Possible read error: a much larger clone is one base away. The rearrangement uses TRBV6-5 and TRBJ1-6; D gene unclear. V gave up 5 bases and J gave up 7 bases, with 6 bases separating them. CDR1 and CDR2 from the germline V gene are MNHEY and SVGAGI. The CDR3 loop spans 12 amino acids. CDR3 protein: CASSPGNSPLHF. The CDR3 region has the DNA TGTGCCAGCAGTCCCGGGAATTCACCCCTCCACTTT.

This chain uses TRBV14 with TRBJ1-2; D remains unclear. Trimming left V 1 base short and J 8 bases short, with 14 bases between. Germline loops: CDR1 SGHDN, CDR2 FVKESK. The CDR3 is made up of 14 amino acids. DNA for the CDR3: TGTGCCAGCAGCCAAGGTTCGGGTGAACGGGGCTACACCTTC. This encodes CASSQGSGERGYTF.

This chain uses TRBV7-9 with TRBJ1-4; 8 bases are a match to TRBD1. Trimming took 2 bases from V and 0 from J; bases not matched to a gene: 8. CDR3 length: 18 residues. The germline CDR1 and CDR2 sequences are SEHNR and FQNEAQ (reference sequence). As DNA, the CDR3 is TGTGCCAGCAGCTTAAGTACAGGGGGTACCACAACTAATGAAAAACTGTTTTTT. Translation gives CASSLSTGGTTTNEKLFF. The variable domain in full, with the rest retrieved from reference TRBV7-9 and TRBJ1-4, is DTGVSQNPRHKITKRGQNVTFRCDPISEHNRLYWYRQTLGQGPEFLTYFQNEAQLEKSRLLSDRFSAERPKGSFSTLEIQRTEQGDSAMYLCASSLSTGGTTTNEKLFFGSGTQLSVL.

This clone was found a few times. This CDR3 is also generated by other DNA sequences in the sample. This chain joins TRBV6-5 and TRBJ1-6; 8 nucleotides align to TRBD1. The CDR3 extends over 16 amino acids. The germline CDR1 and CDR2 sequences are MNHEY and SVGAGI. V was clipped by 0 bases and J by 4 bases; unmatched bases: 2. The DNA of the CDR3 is TGTGCCAGCAGTTACTCAGGACAGGGATATAATTCACCCCTCCACTTT. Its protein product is CASSYSGQGYNSPLHF.

In DNA form, the CDR3 reads TGCGCCAGCAGGACAGGGATCGACTCTGAAGCTTTCTTT. It translates to CASRTGIDSEAFF. The chain combines TRBV5-1 with TRBJ1-1; 7 bases align to TRBD1. This CDR3 comprises 13 residues. The trim removed 5 bases at V and 6 bases at J, leaving 7 bases unmatched. Germline V lookup: CDR1 SGHRS, CDR2 YFSETQ.

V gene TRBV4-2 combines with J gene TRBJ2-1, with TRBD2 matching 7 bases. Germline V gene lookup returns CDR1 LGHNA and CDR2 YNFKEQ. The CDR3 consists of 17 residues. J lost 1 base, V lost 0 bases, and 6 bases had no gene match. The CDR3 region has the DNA TGTGCCAGCAGCCAAGATAGGACGGGGGGATCCTACAATGAGCAGTTCTTC. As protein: CASSQDRTGGSYNEQFF.

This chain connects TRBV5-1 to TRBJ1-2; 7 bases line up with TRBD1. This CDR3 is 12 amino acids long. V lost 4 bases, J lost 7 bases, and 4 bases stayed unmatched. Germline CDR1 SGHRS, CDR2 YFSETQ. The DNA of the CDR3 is TGCGCCAGCAGCGCAGGGGGTTTTGGCTACACCTTC. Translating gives CASSAGGFGYTF.

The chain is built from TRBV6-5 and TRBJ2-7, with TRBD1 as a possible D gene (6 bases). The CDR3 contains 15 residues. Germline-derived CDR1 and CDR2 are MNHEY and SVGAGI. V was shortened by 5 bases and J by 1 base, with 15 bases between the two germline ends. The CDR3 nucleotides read TGTGCCAGCAGTCTGGGGGCCCTAAGGTCCTACGAGCAGTACTTC. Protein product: CASSLGALRSYEQYF.

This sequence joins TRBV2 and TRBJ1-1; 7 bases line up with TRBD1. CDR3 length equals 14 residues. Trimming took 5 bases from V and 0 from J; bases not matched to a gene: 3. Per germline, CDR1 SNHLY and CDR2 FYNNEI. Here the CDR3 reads CASSFDRVNTEAFF. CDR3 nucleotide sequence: TGTGCCAGCAGTTTCGACAGGGTGAACACTGAAGCTTTCTTT.

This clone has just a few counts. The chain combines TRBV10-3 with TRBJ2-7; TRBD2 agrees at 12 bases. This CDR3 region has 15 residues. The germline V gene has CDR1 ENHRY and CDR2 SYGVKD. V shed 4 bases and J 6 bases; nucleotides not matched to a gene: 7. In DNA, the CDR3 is TGTGCCATCAGTGGGACTAGCGGGGCCTTCGGCGAGCAGTACTTC. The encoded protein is CAISGTSGAFGEQYF.

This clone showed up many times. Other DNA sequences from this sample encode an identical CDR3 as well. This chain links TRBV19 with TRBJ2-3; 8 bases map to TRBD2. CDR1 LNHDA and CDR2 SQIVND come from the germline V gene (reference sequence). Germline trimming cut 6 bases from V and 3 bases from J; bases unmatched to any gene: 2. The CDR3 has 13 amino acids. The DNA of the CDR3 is TGTGCCAGTAGCGGGAGGGGGACAGATACGCAGTATTTT. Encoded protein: CASSGRGTDTQYF.

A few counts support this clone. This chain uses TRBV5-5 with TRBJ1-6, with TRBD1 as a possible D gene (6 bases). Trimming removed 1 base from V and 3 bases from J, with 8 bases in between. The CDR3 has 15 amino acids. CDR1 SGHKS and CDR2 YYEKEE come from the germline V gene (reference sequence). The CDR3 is CASSLTRGYNSPLHF. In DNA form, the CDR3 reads TGTGCCAGCAGCTTGACCAGGGGCTATAATTCACCCCTCCACTTT. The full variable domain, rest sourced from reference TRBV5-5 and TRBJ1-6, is DAGVTQSPTHLIKTRGQQVTLRCSPISGHKSVSWYQQVLGQGPQFIFQYYEKEERGRGNFPDRFSARQFPNYSSELNVNALLLGDSALYLCASSLTRGYNSPLHFGNGTRLTVT.

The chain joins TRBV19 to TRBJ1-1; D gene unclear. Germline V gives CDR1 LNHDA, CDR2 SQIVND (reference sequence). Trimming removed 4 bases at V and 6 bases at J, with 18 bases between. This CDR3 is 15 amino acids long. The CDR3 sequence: CASSKTDGMSAEAFF. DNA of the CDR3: TGTGCCAGTAGTAAAACAGATGGTATGTCGGCTGAAGCTTTCTTT.